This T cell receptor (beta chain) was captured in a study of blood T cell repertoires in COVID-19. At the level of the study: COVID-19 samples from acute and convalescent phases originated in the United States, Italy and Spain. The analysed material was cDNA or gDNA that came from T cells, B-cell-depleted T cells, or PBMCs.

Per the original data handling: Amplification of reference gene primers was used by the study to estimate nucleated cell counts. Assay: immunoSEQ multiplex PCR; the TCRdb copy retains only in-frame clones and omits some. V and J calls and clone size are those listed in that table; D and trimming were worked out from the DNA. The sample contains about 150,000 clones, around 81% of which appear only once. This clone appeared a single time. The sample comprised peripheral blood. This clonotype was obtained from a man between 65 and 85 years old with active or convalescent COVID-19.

CDR3 in amino acids: CAWSVLGNTEAFF. As DNA, the CDR3 is TGTGCCTGGAGTGTACTCGGGAACACTGAAGCTTTCTTT. The chain recombines TRBV30 with TRBJ1-1, with D uncertain. This CDR3 has 13 residues. Trimming removed 0 bases at V and 1 base at J, with 6 bases between. CDR1 and CDR2 from the germline V gene are GTSNPN and SVGIG (reference sequence).